The sequence of this T cell receptor beta chain was determined in a study of patients and donors after allogeneic stem cell transplantation. Trimming took off 7 bases at V and 5 bases at J, with 18 bases between the two ends. The CDR3 loop spans 14 amino acids. CDR1 and CDR2 from the germline V gene are DFQATT and SNEGSKA (reference sequence). TCRdb re-called the RT-PCR reads through MiXCR, storing one row per CDR3 protein. The table has roughly 880,000 distinct CDR3 sequences, 15% to 20% seen once. This clonotype came up a few times. The chain recombines TRBV20-1 with TRBJ2-1; D is ambiguous. This clonotype was sampled from a human donor who was either an allogeneic HSCT recipient or a stem cell or donor lymphocyte infusion donor (not recorded which). It is not recorded whose cells these are; they may come from a transplant donor. Material for sequencing was blood, either unsorted or a sorted T cell fraction (not recorded which). DNA for the CDR3: TGCAGTGTTCCAGCGCAAAAAGCCCACAATGAGCAGTTCTTC. Translation: CSVPAQKAHNEQFF.